Listed below are T cell receptor beta chains from one sample, sequenced in a study of T cells after yellow fever vaccination. TCRdb fed the 5' RACE reads into MiXCR, producing one record per CDR3 protein. This sample carries about 320,000 distinct CDR3 sequences, around 4.3% of them seen once, and the ten largest clones take roughly a fifth. The material sequenced was PBMCs, taken 15 days after the yellow fever booster vaccination. These receptors were collected from a man younger than 35 who received the YFV17D yellow fever vaccine. Each CDR3 is given with its conserved first and last residue. D genes are given only for firm matches. Part of the rows lack a size; the others show once, few, many or a class for expanded clones.

clone size	CDR3 length	D gene	V gene	J gene	CDR3 DNA	CDR3 protein
NA	13	NA	TRBV18	TRBJ1-2	TGTGCCAGCTCACCTTTACAGGGCGAGGGCTACACCTTC	CASSPLQGEGYTF
NA	17	NA	TRBV4-3	TRBJ2-3	TGCGCCAGCAGCCAAGAATACCAGGCTATAATCACAGATACGCAGTATTTT	CASSQEYQAIITDTQYF
NA	17	NA	TRBV11-3	TRBJ2-2	TGTGCCAGCAGCTTAGTGATGGGACGGTCGAACACCGGGGAGCTGTTTTTT	CASSLVMGRSNTGELFF
few	13	NA	TRBV7-9	TRBJ2-2	TGTGCCAGCAGCCCTTCGTCCCCCGGGGAGCTGTTTTTT	CASSPSSPGELFF
few	14	NA	TRBV28	TRBJ2-3	TGTGCCAGCAGCCGGAGAGGGGGAACAGATACGCAGTATTTT	CASSRRGGTDTQYF
many	14	NA	TRBV20-1	TRBJ1-1	TGCAGTGCTACCCAGGGGCATTTGAACACTGAAGCTTTCTTT	CSATQGHLNTEAFF
many	14	TRBD2	TRBV20-1	TRBJ2-1	TGCAGTGCAATTAGCGGGGGGGCCTTCAATGAGCAGTTCTTC	CSAISGGAFNEQFF
many	12	NA	TRBV29-1	TRBJ2-7	TGCAGCGCCCGTGTCGGGAGTGACGAGCAGTACTTC	CSARVGSDEQYF
many	15	TRBD1	TRBV20-1	TRBJ2-1	TGCAGTGCTAGCCGAAATAGACAGGGGGTGGGCGAGCAGTTCTTC	CSASRNRQGVGEQFF
NA	13	NA	TRBV7-2	TRBJ2-3	TGTGCCAGCAGCTTACGAGAACCAGATACGCAGTATTTT	CASSLREPDTQYF
many	14	NA	TRBV10-3	TRBJ2-1	TGTGCCACCGCGACGGGTTGGTCCTACAATGAGCAGTTCTTC	CATATGWSYNEQFF
many	13	NA	TRBV7-9	TRBJ2-1	TGTGCCAGCAGCTTAACTACCGCCCGAGCAGAGTTCTTC	CASSLTTARAEFF
few	15	NA	TRBV7-3	TRBJ2-2	TGTGCCAGCAGCTTATACCGGGCCGACACCGGGGAGCTGTTTTTT	CASSLYRADTGELFF
many	13	NA	TRBV11-2	TRBJ2-5	TGTGCCAGCAGCATCGGACCCAAAGAGACCCAGTACTTC	CASSIGPKETQYF
NA	11	NA	TRBV7-6	TRBJ2-1	TGTGCCAGCAGCCCTAGTAGGAAGCAGTTCTTC	CASSPSRKQFF
NA	15	TRBD1	TRBV6-1	TRBJ1-6	TGTGCCAGCAGTAACGGACAGGGGAATAATTCACCCCTCCACTTT	CASSNGQGNNSPLHF
many	14	NA	TRBV5-1	TRBJ1-1	TGCGCCAGCAGCTTGCCAGGGCTGGATGCTGAAGCTTTCTTT	CASSLPGLDAEAFF
few	16	NA	TRBV7-2	TRBJ1-2	TGTGCCAGCAGCTTAGCCCTTCAGGGAAGTGTCTACGGCTACACCTTC	CASSLALQGSVYGYTF
NA	15	TRBD1	TRBV24-1	TRBJ2-5	TGTGCCACCAGTGACTATACAGGGGGGACGGAGACCCAGTACTTC	CATSDYTGGTETQYF
few	16	NA	TRBV6-5	TRBJ2-7	TGTGCCAGCAGTACGCGCTCACAGGGAAAACACTACGAGCAGTACTTC	CASSTRSQGKHYEQYF
many	14	TRBD1	TRBV5-1	TRBJ1-4	TGCGCCAGCAGCCGCAGACAGGGACAAGAAAAACTGTTTTTT	CASSRRQGQEKLFF
many	13	NA	TRBV27	TRBJ2-7	TGTGCCAGCGGCTGGACGGGTTCCTACGAGCAGTACTTC	CASGWTGSYEQYF
few	14	NA	TRBV5-1	TRBJ1-4	TGCGCCAGCAGCTTTGCGGAGGGGGGTGAAAAACTGTTTTTT	CASSFAEGGEKLFF
NA	14	TRBD2	TRBV24-1	TRBJ2-1	TGTGCCACGGGGACTAGCGGGGGGTTTTATGAGCAGTTCTTC	CATGTSGGFYEQFF
many	13	NA	TRBV29-1	TRBJ1-5	TGCAGCGTGGGAGACGGCTACAATCAGCCCCAGCATTTT	CSVGDGYNQPQHF
NA	15	NA	TRBV11-2	TRBJ2-5	TGTGCCAGCAGCTCCCGGGACTTCCAGTGGGAGACCCAGTACTTC	CASSSRDFQWETQYF
many	16	NA	TRBV18	TRBJ2-4	TGTGCCAGCTCACCACCGCTAGGGGAAGCCAAAAACATTCAGTACTTC	CASSPPLGEAKNIQYF
few	12	NA	TRBV7-2	TRBJ1-1	TGTGCCAGCAGCTTCGACAGGACTGAAGCTTTCTTT	CASSFDRTEAFF
many	11	NA	TRBV27	TRBJ1-2	TGTGCCAGCAGTAATGGATATGGCTACACCTTC	CASSNGYGYTF
NA	13	NA	TRBV6-2/TRBV6-3	TRBJ1-2	TGTGCCAGCAGTCCCGGGGGGGCGTTTGGCTACACCTTC	CASSPGGAFGYTF
NA	16	NA	TRBV2	TRBJ1-5	TGTGCCAGCAGTGAACTCGGCAGGGCAAGCAATCAGCCCCAGCATTTT	CASSELGRASNQPQHF
many	15	NA	TRBV6-5	TRBJ1-6	TGTGCCAGCAGTTACTCTCCCCGGGGGGGTTCACCCCTCCACTTT	CASSYSPRGGSPLHF
many	15	NA	TRBV7-2	TRBJ1-1	TGTGCCAGCAGCCAGTGGGGGTGGGGGAACACTGAAGCTTTCTTT	CASSQWGWGNTEAFF